This entry lists 17 T cell receptor beta chains sequenced from one sample in a study of blood T cell repertoires in COVID-19. Method: immunoSEQ multiplex PCR; TCRdb's copy keeps in-frame clones and lacks some. The data show roughly 68,000 clones, with approximately 85% seen just once and around 23% held by the top ten. Sequencing was carried out using peripheral blood. These TCRs come from a man aged 50-59 years with acute or convalescent COVID-19.

The chain combines TRBV6-5 with TRBJ2-7; D might be TRBD1 (5 bases). V was cut by 7 bases and J by 3 bases, with 7 bases left in between. CDR3 length: 11 amino acids. Germline values: CDR1 MNHEY, CDR2 SVGAGI. The CDR3 spells CASTGFYEQYV. CDR3 DNA: TGTGCCAGCACAGGGTTCTACGAGCAGTACGTC.

The CDR3 nucleotides read TGCAGCGTTGAAGGTACAGGGTGGGCAGATACGCAGTATTTT. It translates to CSVEGTGWADTQYF. V gene TRBV29-1 combines with J gene TRBJ2-3; D may be TRBD1 (6 bases). Germline V lookup: CDR1 SQVTM, CDR2 ANQGSEA. V lost 1 base, J lost 4 bases, and 12 bases lay in between. The CDR3 extends over 14 amino acids.

The rearrangement uses TRBV10-3 and TRBJ1-6; 7 bases fit TRBD1. The CDR3 consists of 13 residues. Losses at the gene ends were 10 bases for V and 7 bases for J; bases not matched to a gene: 7. Germline V gene data show CDR1 as ENHRY and CDR2 as SYGVKD. CDR3 DNA sequence: TGTGCCACCCATGGGACAGAGAATTCACCCCTCCACTTT. This encodes CATHGTENSPLHF.

This chain uses TRBV30 with TRBJ2-4; D is undetermined. Germline V lookup: CDR1 GTSNPN, CDR2 SVGIG (reference sequence). Between the trimmed V and J ends, which lost 2 bases and 7 bases, there was a span of 9 bases. CDR3 length: 12 amino acids. The CDR3: CAWSRDGNIQYF. The CDR3 nucleotides are TGTGCCTGGAGTAGAGACGGGAACATTCAGTACTTC.

The chain combines TRBV2 with TRBJ2-7; 8 bases map to TRBD1. This CDR3 region has 13 residues. The junction had 5 bases not matched to a gene; V was cut back by 7 bases and J by 3 bases. Germline CDR1 is SNHLY and CDR2 is FYNNEI. CDR3 region: CASTRGQNYEQYV. The DNA of the CDR3 is TGTGCCAGCACCAGGGGGCAAAACTACGAGCAGTACGTC.

The chain has TRBV9 and TRBJ2-1, with TRBD2 as a possible D gene (5 bases). Looked up from germline, CDR1 is SGDLS and CDR2 is YYNGEE. V gave up 4 bases and J gave up 9 bases, with 20 bases separating them. This CDR3 has 15 residues. As DNA, the CDR3 is TGTGCCAGCAGCCCCAGCCTAGCTCGCAACAGTGAGCAGTTCTTC. As protein: CASSPSLARNSEQFF.

This chain connects TRBV7-8 to TRBJ2-3, with D unresolved. V was shortened by 2 bases and J by 8 bases, with 11 bases between the two germline ends. Germline V CDR1 and CDR2: SGHVS, FQNEAQ. The CDR3 has 13 amino acids. The DNA for the CDR3 is TGTGCCAGCAGCTTATCGGGTCACGGTACGCAGTATTTT. It is translated as CASSLSGHGTQYF.

The chain combines TRBV12-3 or TRBV12-4 with TRBJ2-5; no clear D gene. This CDR3 region has 12 residues. V lost 3 bases, J lost 5 bases, and 7 bases lay in between. The CDR3 DNA follows: TGTGCCAGCAGTTTTACTTATGAGACCCAGTACTTC. Amino acid sequence: CASSFTYETQYF.

In DNA, the CDR3 is TGCGCCAGCAGCTTGGATGTCAGTAATTCACCCCTCCACTTT. Translating it yields CASSLDVSNSPLHF. The genes are TRBV5-1 and TRBJ1-6; D gene uncertain. The CDR3 contains 14 residues. Looked up from germline, CDR1 is SGHRS and CDR2 is YFSETQ. V lost 0 bases, J lost 6 bases, and 7 bases lay in between.

The V and J genes are TRBV3-1 (or the pseudogene TRBV3-2) and TRBJ2-3, with 9 bases that match TRBD2. This CDR3 is 15 amino acids long. Germline-derived CDR1 and CDR2 are LGHDT and YNNKEL (reference sequence). Trimming at V came to 6 bases and at J to 5 bases, leaving 9 bases not matched to a gene. CDR3 nucleotides: TGTGCCAGCAGTCGAGGCCCTAGCGGGGAAGATACGCAGTATTTT. Translated: CASSRGPSGEDTQYF.

This clone was detected only a few times. The rearrangement uses TRBV5-1 and TRBJ1-1; 11 bases agree with TRBD1. The CDR3 sequence is 14 residues long. Germline values: CDR1 SGHRS, CDR2 YFSETQ. J gave up 4 bases and V 3 bases, and 2 bases lay outside the gene matches. CDR3 bases: TGCGCCAGCAGCTGGGGGACAGGGGGCACTGAAGCTTTCTTT. Translated: CASSWGTGGTEAFF. The whole variable domain, remainder taken from reference TRBV5-1 and TRBJ1-1, is KAGVTQTPRYLIKTRGQQVTLSCSPISGHRSVSWYQQTPGQGLQFLFEYFSETQRNKGNFPGRFSGRQFSNSRSEMNVSTLELGDSALYLCASSWGTGGTEAFFGQGTRLTVV.

The chain uses TRBV9 and TRBJ1-2, with D possibly matching TRBD1 (5 bases). The V gene lost 2 bases and the J gene lost 4 bases, with 15 bases spanning the gap. The CDR3 has 15 residues. The germline gives CDR1 SGDLS, CDR2 YYNGEE. CDR3 coding DNA: TGTGCCAGCAGCGTTGGGGCAGAACCCTTCTATGGCTACACCTTC. It encodes CASSVGAEPFYGYTF.

The genes are TRBV27 and TRBJ2-3; TRBD1 is a possible D gene (5 bases). The CDR3 covers 13 residues. V was shortened by 5 bases and J by 3 bases, with 9 bases between the two germline ends. Germline V gene data show CDR1 as MNHEY and CDR2 as SMNVEV (reference sequence). CDR3 residues: CASSIRQTDTQYF. For the CDR3, the DNA is TGTGCCAGCAGTATTCGACAGACAGATACGCAGTATTTT.

The chain recombines TRBV7-4 with TRBJ2-1; 8 positions match TRBD2. The CDR3 spans 16 residues. Looked up from germline, CDR1 is SGHVT and CDR2 is SQSDAQ. V dropped 4 bases and J dropped 8; count of bases not matched to a gene: 13. In nucleotides, the CDR3 is TGTGCCAGCAGCTCCCGGGGGACTAGAAACCCCCATGAGCAGTTCTTC. It specifies CASSSRGTRNPHEQFF.

This clone was recorded at least ten times. The chain employs TRBV5-6 and TRBJ2-7; possibly TRBD2 for D (5 bases). Trimming took 4 bases from V and 0 from J, leaving 11 bases between them. Per the germline V gene, CDR1 is SGHDT and CDR2 is YYEEEE. The CDR3 runs to 14 residues. CDR3 in DNA: TGTGCCAGCAGCGAGGACTTTAGCTCCTACGAGCAGTACGTC. This sequence encodes CASSEDFSSYEQYV.

The count of this clone is one. V and J are TRBV9 and TRBJ2-1; 7 bases are shared with TRBD2. The CDR3 is made up of 16 amino acids. V shed 0 bases and J 0 bases; nucleotides not matched to a gene: 3. Germline V gene lookup returns CDR1 SGDLS and CDR2 YYNGEE. Here the CDR3 reads CASSVGAGSSYNEQFF. The DNA for the CDR3 is TGTGCCAGCAGCGTAGGAGCGGGAAGCTCCTACAATGAGCAGTTCTTC. Together with reference TRBV9 and TRBJ2-1, the CDR3 gives the full variable domain: DSGVTQTPKHLITATGQRVTLRCSPRSGDLSVYWYQQSLDQGLQFLIQYYNGEERAKGNILERFSAQQFPDLHSELNLSSLELGDSALYFCASSVGAGSSYNEQFFGPGTRLTVL.

A remark on this clone: The sample has other DNA sequences that encode this CDR3 too. This rearrangement joins TRBV14 to TRBJ1-2; D not resolved. Germline V gene data show CDR1 as SGHDN and CDR2 as FVKESK. The CDR3 has 12 residues. Deletions cut 4 bases from V and 4 bases from J, with 7 bases between. CDR3 sequence: CASSPSSYGYTF. In DNA form, the CDR3 reads TGTGCCAGCAGCCCCTCGAGCTATGGCTACACCTTC.